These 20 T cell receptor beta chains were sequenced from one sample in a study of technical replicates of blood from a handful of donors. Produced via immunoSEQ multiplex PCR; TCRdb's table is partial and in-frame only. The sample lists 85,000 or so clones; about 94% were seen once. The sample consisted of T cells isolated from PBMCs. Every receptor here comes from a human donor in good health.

The CDR3 DNA sequence: TGTGCCAGCAGCCGTGTATTCTACGAGCAGTACTTC. Translation: CASSRVFYEQYF. The chain couples TRBV5-6 to TRBJ2-7; D is unclear. Germline V gene data show CDR1 as SGHDT and CDR2 as YYEEEE. V dropped 4 bases and J dropped 3 bases, with 8 bases sitting between them. The CDR3 loop spans 12 amino acids.

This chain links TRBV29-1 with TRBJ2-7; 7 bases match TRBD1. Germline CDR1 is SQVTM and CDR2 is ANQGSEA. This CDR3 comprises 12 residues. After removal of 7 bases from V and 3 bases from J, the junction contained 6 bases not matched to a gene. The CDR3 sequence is CSAEGDSYEQYF. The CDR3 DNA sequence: TGCAGCGCCGAAGGGGACAGCTACGAGCAGTACTTC.

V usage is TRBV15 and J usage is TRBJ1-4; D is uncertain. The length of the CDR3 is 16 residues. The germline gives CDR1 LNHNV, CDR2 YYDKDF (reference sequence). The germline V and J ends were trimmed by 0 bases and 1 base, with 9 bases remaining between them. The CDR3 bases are TGTGCCACCAGCAGAGAAAGACGGGGAACTAATGAAAAACTGTTTTTT. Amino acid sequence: CATSRERRGTNEKLFF.

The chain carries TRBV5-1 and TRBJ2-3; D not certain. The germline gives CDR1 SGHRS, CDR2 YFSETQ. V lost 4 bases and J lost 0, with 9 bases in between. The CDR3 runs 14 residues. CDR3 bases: TGCGCCAGCAGCCTGGGCAGGAGCACAGATACGCAGTATTTT. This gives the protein CASSLGRSTDTQYF.

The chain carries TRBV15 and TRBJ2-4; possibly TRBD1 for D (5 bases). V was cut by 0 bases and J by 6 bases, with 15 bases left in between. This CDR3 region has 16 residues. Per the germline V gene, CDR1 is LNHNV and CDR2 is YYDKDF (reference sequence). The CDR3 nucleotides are TGTGCCACCAGCAGAGATCTGGCAGGGAATAGAAACATTCAGTACTTC. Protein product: CATSRDLAGNRNIQYF.

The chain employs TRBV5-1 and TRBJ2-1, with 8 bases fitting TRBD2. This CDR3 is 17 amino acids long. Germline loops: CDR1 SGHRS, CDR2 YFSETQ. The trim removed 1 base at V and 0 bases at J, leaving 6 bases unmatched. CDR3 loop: CASSLTPGGPSYNEQFF. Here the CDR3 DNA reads TGCGCCAGCAGCTTGACGCCGGGAGGGCCCTCCTACAATGAGCAGTTCTTC.

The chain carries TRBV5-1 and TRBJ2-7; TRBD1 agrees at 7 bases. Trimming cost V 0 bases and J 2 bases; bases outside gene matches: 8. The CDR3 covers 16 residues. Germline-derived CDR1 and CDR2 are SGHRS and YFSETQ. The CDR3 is CASSLGGTARTYEQYF. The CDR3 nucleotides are TGCGCCAGCAGCTTGGGGGGGACAGCAAGAACCTACGAGCAGTACTTC. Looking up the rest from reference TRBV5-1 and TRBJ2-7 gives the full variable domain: KAGVTQTPRYLIKTRGQQVTLSCSPISGHRSVSWYQQTPGQGLQFLFEYFSETQRNKGNFPGRFSGRQFSNSRSEMNVSTLELGDSALYLCASSLGGTARTYEQYFGPGTRLTVT.

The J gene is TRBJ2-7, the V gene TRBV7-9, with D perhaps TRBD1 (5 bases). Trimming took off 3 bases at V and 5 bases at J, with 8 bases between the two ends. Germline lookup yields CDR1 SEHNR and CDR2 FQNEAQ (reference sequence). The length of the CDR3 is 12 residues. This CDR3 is CASSFGRDEQYF. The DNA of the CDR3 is TGTGCCAGCAGCTTTGGCAGGGACGAGCAGTACTTC.

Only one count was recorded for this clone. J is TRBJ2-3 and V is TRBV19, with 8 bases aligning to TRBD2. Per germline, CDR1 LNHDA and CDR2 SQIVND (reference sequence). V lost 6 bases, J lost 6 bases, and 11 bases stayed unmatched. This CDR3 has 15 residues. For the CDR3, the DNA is TGTGCCAGTAGAACCAAAGCGGGAGTGATGGATACGCAGTATTTT. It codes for CASRTKAGVMDTQYF.

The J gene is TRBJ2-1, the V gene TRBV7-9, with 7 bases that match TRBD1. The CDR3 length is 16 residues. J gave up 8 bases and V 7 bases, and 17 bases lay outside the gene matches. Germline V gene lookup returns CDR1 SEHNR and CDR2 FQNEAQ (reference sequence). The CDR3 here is CASTPEGTETFDEQFF. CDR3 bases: TGTGCCAGCACCCCCGAGGGGACAGAAACATTCGATGAGCAGTTCTTC.

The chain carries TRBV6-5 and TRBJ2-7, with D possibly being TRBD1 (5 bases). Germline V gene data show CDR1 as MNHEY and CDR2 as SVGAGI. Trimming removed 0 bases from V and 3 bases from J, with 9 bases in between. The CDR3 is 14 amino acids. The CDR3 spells CASSYSRGVYEQYF. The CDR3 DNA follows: TGTGCCAGCAGTTACTCAAGGGGTGTCTACGAGCAGTACTTC.

The CDR3 region is CASSLRQGRTNTEAFF. CDR3 in DNA: TGTGCCAGCAGCTTACGCCAGGGCAGAACGAACACTGAAGCTTTCTTT. The rearrangement uses TRBV7-8 and TRBJ1-1, with a possible D match to TRBD1 (5 bases). Trimming stripped 2 bases from V and 1 base from J, with 14 bases between. Germline V lookup: CDR1 SGHVS, CDR2 FQNEAQ. The length of the CDR3 is 16 residues.

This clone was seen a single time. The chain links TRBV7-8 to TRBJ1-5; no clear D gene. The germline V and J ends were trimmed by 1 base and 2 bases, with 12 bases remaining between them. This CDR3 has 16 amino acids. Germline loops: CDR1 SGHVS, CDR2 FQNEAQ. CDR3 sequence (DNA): TGTGCCAGCAGCTTAGAGTCGGGAATGGGCAATCAGCCCCAGCATTTT. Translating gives CASSLESGMGNQPQHF. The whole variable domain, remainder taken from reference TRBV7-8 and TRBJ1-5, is GAGVSQSPRYKVAKRGQDVALRCDPISGHVSLFWYQQALGQGPEFLTYFQNEAQLDKSGLPSDRFFAERPEGSVSTLKIQRTQQEDSAVYLCASSLESGMGNQPQHFGDGTRLSIL.

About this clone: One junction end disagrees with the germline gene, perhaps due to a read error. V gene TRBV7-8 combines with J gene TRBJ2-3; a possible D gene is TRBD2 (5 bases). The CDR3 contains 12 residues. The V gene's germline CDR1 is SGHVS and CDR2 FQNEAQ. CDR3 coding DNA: TGTGCCAGCAGCCCGGACTCCCCGTCGCTGGATTTT. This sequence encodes CASSPDSPSLDF.

CDR3 protein: CASSPGQGKYSNQPQHF. For the CDR3, the DNA is TGTGCCAGTAGTCCCGGACAGGGGAAGTATAGCAATCAGCCCCAGCATTTT. The chain is built from TRBV19 and TRBJ1-5; TRBD1 agrees at 9 bases. Looked up from germline, CDR1 is LNHDA and CDR2 is SQIVND (reference sequence). J gave up 0 bases and V 5 bases, and 8 bases lay outside the gene matches. The CDR3 is 17 amino acids.

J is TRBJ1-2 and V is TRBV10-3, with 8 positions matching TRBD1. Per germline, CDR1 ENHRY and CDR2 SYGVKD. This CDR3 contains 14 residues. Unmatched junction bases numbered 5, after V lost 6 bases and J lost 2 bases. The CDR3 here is CAIRGGQANYGYTF. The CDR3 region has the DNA TGTGCCATCAGGGGGGGACAGGCCAACTATGGCTACACCTTC.

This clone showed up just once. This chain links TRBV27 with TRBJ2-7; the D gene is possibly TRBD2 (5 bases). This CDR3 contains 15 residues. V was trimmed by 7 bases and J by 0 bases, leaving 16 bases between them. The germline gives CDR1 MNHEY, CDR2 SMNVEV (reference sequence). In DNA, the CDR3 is TGTGCCAGCAAGGCGCGGGCCTCGCTCTCCTACGAGCAGTACTTC. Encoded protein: CASKARASLSYEQYF.

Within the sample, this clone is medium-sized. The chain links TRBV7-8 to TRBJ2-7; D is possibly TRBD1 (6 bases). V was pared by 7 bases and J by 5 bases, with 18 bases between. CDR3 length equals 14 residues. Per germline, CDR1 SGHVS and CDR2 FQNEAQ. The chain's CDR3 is CASTPSRGLHEQYF. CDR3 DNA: TGTGCCAGCACCCCCTCCAGGGGTCTCCACGAGCAGTACTTC. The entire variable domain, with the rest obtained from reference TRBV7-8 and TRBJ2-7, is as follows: GAGVSQSPRYKVAKRGQDVALRCDPISGHVSLFWYQQALGQGPEFLTYFQNEAQLDKSGLPSDRFFAERPEGSVSTLKIQRTQQEDSAVYLCASTPSRGLHEQYFGPGTRLTVT.

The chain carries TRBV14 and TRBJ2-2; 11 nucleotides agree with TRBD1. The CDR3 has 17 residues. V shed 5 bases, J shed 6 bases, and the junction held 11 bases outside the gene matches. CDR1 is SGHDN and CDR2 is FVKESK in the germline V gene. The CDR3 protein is CASSDGQGAYGAGELFF. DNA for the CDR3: TGTGCCAGCAGCGACGGACAGGGGGCTTACGGGGCCGGGGAGCTGTTTTTT.

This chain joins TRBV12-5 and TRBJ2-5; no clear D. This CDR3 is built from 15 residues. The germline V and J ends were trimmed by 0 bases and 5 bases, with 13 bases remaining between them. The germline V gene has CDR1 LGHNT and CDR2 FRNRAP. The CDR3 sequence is CASGLVSSGGETQYF. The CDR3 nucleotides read TGTGCTAGTGGTTTGGTTTCATCAGGTGGGGAGACCCAGTACTTC.